This TCR beta chain came from a study of blood T cell repertoires in COVID-19. Study-level background: COVID-19 samples collected from the United States, Italy and Spain covered acute and convalescent phases. The cDNA or gDNA used as material had been derived from T cells, B-cell-depleted T cells, or PBMCs.

Authors' analysis steps: Estimation of nucleated cell counts was performed using reference gene primer amplification. Assay: immunoSEQ multiplex PCR; the TCRdb copy retains only in-frame clones and omits some. Clone size and the V and J calls come from that table; the DNA yielded D and trimming. The table includes 25,000 to 35,000 clones, about 90% detected once. Material for sequencing was peripheral blood. The sequence derives from a human donor with active COVID-19. The donor label of this sample is uncertain.

CDR3 coding DNA: TGTGCCACCAGCAGAGTACCGGTTTACGAGCAGTACTTC. Translating gives CATSRVPVYEQYF. V is TRBV15 and J is TRBJ2-7; D not certain. V was shortened by 1 base and J by 4 bases, with 8 bases between the two germline ends. This CDR3 comprises 13 residues. Germline CDR1 LNHNV, CDR2 YYDKDF (reference sequence).